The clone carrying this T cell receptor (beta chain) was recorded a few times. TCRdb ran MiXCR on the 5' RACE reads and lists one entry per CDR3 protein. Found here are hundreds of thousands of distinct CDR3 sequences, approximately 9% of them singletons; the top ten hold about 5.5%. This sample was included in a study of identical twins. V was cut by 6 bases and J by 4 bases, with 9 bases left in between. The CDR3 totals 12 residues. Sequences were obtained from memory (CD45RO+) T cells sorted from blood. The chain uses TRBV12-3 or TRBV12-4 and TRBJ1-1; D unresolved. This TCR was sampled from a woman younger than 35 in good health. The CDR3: CASSIWSTEAFF. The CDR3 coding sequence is TGTGCCAGCAGCATTTGGAGCACTGAAGCTTTCTTT.